A selection of T cell receptor beta chains follows, all from one sample in a study. Each CDR3 protein is one row after TCRdb ran MiXCR on the RT-PCR reads. Of about 680,000 distinct CDR3 sequences listed, over 12% are singletons. The sample was memory CD4+ T cells from blood. All receptors come from a female donor in good health, serving as a healthy control. Each CDR3 is given with its conserved first and last residue. Each record gives: D gene, V gene, J gene, clone size, CDR3 protein, CDR3 DNA. A D gene is named only where the DNA matches it firmly. Size tells how often a clone was seen (once, few, many) or the class of an expanded clone, and some rows leave it out.

NA	TRBV5-1	TRBJ1-6	few	CASSLDRENSPLHF	TGCGCCAGCAGCTTGGACAGGGAGAATTCACCCCTCCACTTT
TRBD1	TRBV27	TRBJ2-7	few	CASSIKQGSEQYF	TGTGCCAGCAGTATTAAACAGGGGTCGGAGCAGTACTTC
TRBD2	TRBV7-9	TRBJ2-1	many	CASSLVLAGLNEQFF	TGTGCCAGCAGCTTAGTACTAGCGGGGTTGAATGAGCAGTTCTTC
NA	TRBV20-1	TRBJ1-2	many	CSAQDRITNYGYTF	TGCAGTGCCCAAGACAGGATCACTAACTATGGCTACACCTTC
NA	TRBV28	TRBJ1-1	many	CASSLQQTGSTEAFF	TGTGCCAGCAGTTTGCAGCAAACAGGGAGCACTGAAGCTTTCTTT
TRBD2	TRBV12-3/TRBV12-4	TRBJ2-1	few	CASSPALAAYNEQFF	TGTGCCAGCAGTCCTGCACTAGCGGCCTACAATGAGCAGTTCTTC
NA	TRBV4-3	TRBJ2-5	many	CASSQAPPGNQETQYF	TGCGCCAGCAGCCAAGCGCCACCGGGGAACCAAGAGACCCAGTACTTC
NA	TRBV7-8	TRBJ2-7	NA	CASSLGGSRNEQYF	TGTGCCAGCAGCTTAGGGGGGAGTAGAAACGAGCAGTACTTC
TRBD2	TRBV7-2	TRBJ2-1	few	CASSRTGGGNEQFF	TGTGCCAGCAGCCGCACTGGCGGGGGGAATGAGCAGTTCTTC
NA	TRBV15	TRBJ2-5	few	CATSRDRVGAQYF	TGTGCCACCAGCAGAGATCGGGTGGGGGCCCAGTACTTC
NA	TRBV20-1	TRBJ2-7	many	CSARGIPGNYEQYF	TGCAGTGCTAGAGGGATACCGGGCAACTACGAGCAGTACTTC
NA	TRBV20-1	TRBJ2-6	many	CSARTASSGANVLTF	TGCAGTGCTCGGACGGCTAGCTCTGGGGCCAACGTCCTGACTTTC
TRBD1	TRBV7-9	TRBJ2-7	NA	CASSLQGSTYEQYF	TGTGCCAGCAGCCTACAGGGGTCAACCTACGAGCAGTACTTC
NA	TRBV5-1	TRBJ2-7	NA	CASTRDIFSSYEQYF	TGCGCCAGCACCCGGGACATCTTTAGCTCCTACGAGCAGTACTTC
NA	TRBV6-2/TRBV6-3	TRBJ2-1	NA	CASSYSAKNSYNEQFF	TGTGCCAGCAGTTACTCAGCGAAGAATTCCTACAATGAGCAGTTCTTC
NA	TRBV5-1	TRBJ2-3	NA	CASSLAGDRFTDTQYF	TGCGCCAGCAGCTTGGCCGGCGACCGGTTCACAGATACGCAGTATTTT